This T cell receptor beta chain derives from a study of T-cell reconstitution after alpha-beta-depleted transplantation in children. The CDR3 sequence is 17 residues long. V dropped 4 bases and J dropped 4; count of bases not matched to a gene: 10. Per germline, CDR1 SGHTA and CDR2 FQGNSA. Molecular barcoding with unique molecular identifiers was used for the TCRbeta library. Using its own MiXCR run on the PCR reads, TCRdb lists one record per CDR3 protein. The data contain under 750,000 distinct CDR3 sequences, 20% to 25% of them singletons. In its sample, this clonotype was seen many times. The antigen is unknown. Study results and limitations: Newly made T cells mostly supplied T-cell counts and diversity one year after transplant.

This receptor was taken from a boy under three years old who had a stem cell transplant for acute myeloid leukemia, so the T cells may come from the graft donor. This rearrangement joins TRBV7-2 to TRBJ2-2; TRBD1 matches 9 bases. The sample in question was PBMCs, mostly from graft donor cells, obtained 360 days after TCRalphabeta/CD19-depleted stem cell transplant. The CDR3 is CASSSPPGQGPTGELFF. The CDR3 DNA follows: TGTGCCAGCAGCTCCCCTCCCGGACAGGGGCCCACCGGGGAGCTGTTTTTT.